The 9 T cell receptor beta chains below come from one sample, sequenced in a study of T cells expressing NK-cell markers. Following a re-call of the 5' RACE reads, TCRdb has one entry per CDR3 protein and lacks DNA. The sample holds 400,000 to 450,000 distinct CDR3 sequences. Sample: blood T cells: a sorted CD56 or NKG2C T cell subset, CD4+ or CD8+ T cells, or bulk PBMC T cells (not recorded which). Every receptor here comes from a woman aged 18 to 69 in good health.

This chain joins TRBV30 and TRBJ1-2; TCRdb's assignment of TRBD1 cannot be checked, as there is no DNA. The CDR3 has 11 amino acids. Germline CDR1 and CDR2: GTSNPN and SVGIG (reference sequence). This CDR3 reads CAWSGGSGYTF.

This chain joins TRBV9 and TRBJ1-5. The CDR3 has 14 amino acids. CDR1 is SGDLS, CDR2 YYNGEE, per germline. The chain's CDR3 is CASSGVAIGQPQHF. The full variable domain, its missing parts supplied by reference TRBV9 and TRBJ1-5, is DSGVTQTPKHLITATGQRVTLRCSPRSGDLSVYWYQQSLDQGLQFLIQYYNGEERAKGNILERFSAQQFPDLHSELNLSSLELGDSALYFCASSGVAIGQPQHFGDGTRLSIL.

V gene TRBV20-1 combines with J gene TRBJ2-1; there is no DNA to check the TCRdb D call of TRBD2. CDR3 length: 15 residues. Per germline, CDR1 DFQATT and CDR2 SNEGSKA (reference sequence). The CDR3 reads CSARLAGDRYNEQFF.

CDR3 sequence reads: CASSVRDRAWFEQFF. The chain recombines TRBV9 with TRBJ2-1; TCRdb lists TRBD1, though no DNA is available to test this call. The CDR3 covers 15 residues. CDR1 is SGDLS and CDR2 is YYNGEE in the germline V gene.

This chain links TRBV12-3 or TRBV12-4 with TRBJ1-3; absent DNA, TCRdb's TRBD1 call cannot be checked. This CDR3 has 15 residues. CDR3 loop: CASRGDRSSGNTIYF.

The chain recombines TRBV12-3 or TRBV12-4 with TRBJ1-2. The CDR3 sequence is 14 residues long. The CDR3 sequence: CASMRTEPNYGYTF.

This chain connects TRBV29-1 to TRBJ2-4; TCRdb outputs TRBD2, but without DNA this stays unchecked. This CDR3 spans 12 amino acids. The germline V gene has CDR1 SQVTM and CDR2 ANQGSEA. The CDR3 is CSVEEGRNIQYF.

The chain is built from TRBV20-1 and TRBJ2-4; absent DNA, TCRdb's TRBD2 call cannot be checked. CDR3 length: 15 residues. Germline CDR1 is DFQATT and CDR2 is SNEGSKA (reference sequence). CDR3 in amino acids: CSARAGGTAKNIQYF.

V is TRBV6-5 and J is TRBJ2-3; the D call from TCRdb, TRBD2, cannot be confirmed without DNA. This CDR3 is 16 amino acids long. Germline V gives CDR1 MNHEY, CDR2 SVGAGI. The CDR3 loop is CASSYSPAGGTDTQYF.